What follows is one TCR beta chain and its context. What it binds is unknown. Regarding time point: persistent/refractory GD, antithyroid drugs over 5 years with positive TRAb. PBMC-derived RNA was used for the TCR library. This entry belongs to a study of regulatory T cells in long-lasting Graves disease. Findings of the study overall: Accuracy could have been hurt by small sample size. Persistent disease exhibited a predilection for TRBV28, TRBJ1-2 and TRBJ2-5. Only peripheral blood was studied, not thyroid tissue.

Libraries of TCR beta came from iRepertoire HTBI primers plus Arm-PCR of CDR3 regions. Original handling: Identification across samples found 62 TRBV and some 13 TRBJ segments. Using its own MiXCR run on the multiplex PCR reads, TCRdb lists one record per CDR3 protein. The V and J calls reflect TCRdb's pipeline rather than the authors' work. The table records hundreds of thousands of distinct CDR3 sequences, about 20% of them present only once. Germline V gene data show CDR1 as LGHDT and CDR2 as YNNKEL (reference sequence). The CDR3 spans 15 residues. The V end was cut by 1 base, the J end by 3 bases, with 12 bases between.

The chain links TRBV3-1 to TRBJ1-1; D perhaps matches TRBD1 (5 bases). The clonotype originates from a female donor with Graves disease. Sample: peripheral blood mononuclear cells (PBMCs), taken when the disease was refractory, from a patient treated with antithyroid drugs. CDR3 sequence: CASSQVWQGHTEAFF. The CDR3 DNA is TGTGCCAGCAGCCAAGTATGGCAGGGCCACACTGAAGCTTTCTTT.